This paragraph covers one T cell receptor beta chain sequence. The repertoire was sequenced with immunoSEQ multiplex PCR; TCRdb's copy has only in-frame clones and lacks some. Among more than 55,000 clones listed, about nine tenths were seen once. The data stem from a study of T cell changes during pregnancy in multiple sclerosis. Sequencing used peripheral blood, obtained after pregnancy. The source of this sequence is a female donor with multiple sclerosis, enrolled in a pregnancy study.

The CDR3 DNA sequence: TGTGCCAGCAGCCTGACTAGCGGGGGGGCCAATCAGTTCTTC. Protein: CASSLTSGGANQFF. The chain uses TRBV2 and TRBJ2-1; 14 bases agree with TRBD2. V lost 6 bases to trimming and J lost 13 bases; unmatched junction nucleotides: 8. Germline assignment: CDR1 SNHLY and CDR2 FYNNEI. This CDR3 has 14 residues. Supplemented by reference TRBV2 and TRBJ2-1, the full variable domain reads EPEVTQTPSHQVTQMGQEVILRCVPISNHLYFYWYRQILGQKVEFLVSFYNNEISEKSEIFDDQFSVERPDGSNFTLKIRSTKLEDSAMYFCASSLTSGGANQFFGPGTRLTVL.